The 8 T cell receptor beta chains presented below share a single source sample, sequenced in a study of cytomegalovirus exposure and HLA in healthy donors. The PCR was carried out with 60 Vbeta primers and 13 Jbeta primers. Measured with immunoSEQ multiplex PCR; TCRdb has only the in-frame clones, and not every one. Here the sample spans 120,000 or so clones, 76% being singletons. The sample taken for sequencing was PBMCs. Source of these receptors: a man younger than 40 in good health and CMV-seropositive.

The rearrangement joins TRBV21-1 to TRBJ1-6; whether TRBD1, the table's D call, matches the DNA was not checked. TRBV21-1 is a listed pseudogene. CDR3 length: 19 residues. CDR3 coding DNA: TGTGCCAGCAGCCTATACCGGCAGGGGCTTAAGTCGGAGAATCCACCCCTCCACTTT. Translated, it gives CASSLYRQGLKSENPPLHF.

There are a few counts of this clone. The chain carries TRBV30 and TRBJ1-6; D is unresolved. V was clipped by 0 bases and J by 6 bases, with 12 bases between them. This CDR3 has 15 amino acids. The germline CDR1 and CDR2 sequences are GTSNPN and SVGIG (reference sequence). The CDR3 protein is CAWSVLRGRNSPLHF. The CDR3, as DNA: TGTGCCTGGAGTGTCCTACGAGGGCGTAATTCACCCCTCCACTTT.

The genes are TRBV5-1 and TRBJ2-2; maybe TRBD2 (5 bases). The CDR3 sequence is 14 residues long. CDR1 and CDR2 from the germline V gene are SGHRS and YFSETQ. V was pared by 0 bases and J by 6 bases, with 9 bases between. CDR3 residues: CASSLGSGAGELFF. The CDR3 nucleotides read TGCGCCAGCAGCTTGGGATCCGGGGCCGGGGAGCTGTTTTTT. Looking up the rest from reference TRBV5-1 and TRBJ2-2 gives the full variable domain: KAGVTQTPRYLIKTRGQQVTLSCSPISGHRSVSWYQQTPGQGLQFLFEYFSETQRNKGNFPGRFSGRQFSNSRSEMNVSTLELGDSALYLCASSLGSGAGELFFGEGSRLTVL.

This clone was seen a single time. The chain combines TRBV11-2 with TRBJ2-5; TRBD1 matches 7 bases. The V segment lost 1 base and the J segment 5 bases; nucleotides outside the gene matches: 10. Germline V gene sequence: CDR1 SGHAT, CDR2 FQNNGV. CDR3 length equals 16 residues. CDR3 region: CASSLVGGQDGETQYF. The CDR3 DNA is TGTGCCAGCAGCTTAGTGGGCGGACAGGACGGGGAGACCCAGTACTTC.

V gene TRBV19 combines with J gene TRBJ2-2; 11 bases agree with TRBD2. There are 15 residues in the CDR3. With V trimmed by 4 bases and J by 7 bases, 5 bases remained unmatched. The germline V gene has CDR1 LNHDA and CDR2 SQIVND (reference sequence). CDR3 residues: CASSTGLAVGGELFF. For the CDR3, the DNA is TGTGCCAGTAGTACGGGACTAGCGGTGGGCGGGGAGCTGTTTTTT.

The V and J genes are TRBV6-1 and TRBJ2-3; D is possibly TRBD1 (6 bases). V was trimmed by 6 bases and J by 3 bases, leaving 16 bases between them. In germline, CDR1 is MNHNS, CDR2 SASEGT. This CDR3 spans 15 amino acids. The CDR3 coding sequence is TGTGCCAGCAGAATACAGGGAATGAATACAGATACGCAGTATTTT. Protein sequence: CASRIQGMNTDTQYF.

The V and J genes are TRBV14 and TRBJ2-7, with TRBD2 matching over 8 bases. J was trimmed by 0 bases and V by 8 bases; bases with no gene match: 3. Germline V gene sequence: CDR1 SGHDN, CDR2 FVKESK. This CDR3 is built from 13 residues. CDR3 residues: CASRGGASYEQYF. Here the CDR3 DNA reads TGTGCCAGCCGGGGGGGGGCCTCCTACGAGCAGTACTTC.

A single count supports this clone. V is TRBV4-3 and J is TRBJ1-3; D may be TRBD1 (5 bases). Per germline, CDR1 LGHNA and CDR2 YSLEER. V shed 2 bases and J shed 4 bases, with 15 bases lying between them. The CDR3 length is 16 residues. The CDR3 region has the DNA TGCGCCAGCAGCCAACTCGGCAGGGAAGGAGGAAACACCATATATTTT. Translated, it gives CASSQLGREGGNTIYF.